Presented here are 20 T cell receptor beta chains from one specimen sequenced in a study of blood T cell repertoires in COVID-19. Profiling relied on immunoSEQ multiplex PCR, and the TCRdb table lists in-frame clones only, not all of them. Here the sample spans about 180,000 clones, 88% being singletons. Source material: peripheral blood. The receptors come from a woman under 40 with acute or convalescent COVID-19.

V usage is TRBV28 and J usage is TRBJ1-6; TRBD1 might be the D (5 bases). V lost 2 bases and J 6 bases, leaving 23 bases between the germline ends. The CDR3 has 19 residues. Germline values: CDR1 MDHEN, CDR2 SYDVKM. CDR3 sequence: CASSLGAGPLPLSNSPLHF. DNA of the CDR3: TGTGCCAGCAGTTTAGGGGCAGGACCTCTCCCCTTGAGTAATTCACCCCTCCACTTT.

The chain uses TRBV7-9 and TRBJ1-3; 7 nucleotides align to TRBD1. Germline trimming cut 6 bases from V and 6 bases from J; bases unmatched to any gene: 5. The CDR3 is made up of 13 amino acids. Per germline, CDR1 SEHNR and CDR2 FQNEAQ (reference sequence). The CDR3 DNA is TGTGCCAGCAGGTCTACAGGGGAAAACACCATATATTTT. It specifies CASRSTGENTIYF.

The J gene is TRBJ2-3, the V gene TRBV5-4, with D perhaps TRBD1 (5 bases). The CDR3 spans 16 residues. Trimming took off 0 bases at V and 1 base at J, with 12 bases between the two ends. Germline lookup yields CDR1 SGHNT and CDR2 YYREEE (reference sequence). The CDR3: CASSLGLGRGTDTQYF. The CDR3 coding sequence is TGTGCCAGCAGCTTGGGGCTTGGCAGGGGCACAGATACGCAGTATTTT.

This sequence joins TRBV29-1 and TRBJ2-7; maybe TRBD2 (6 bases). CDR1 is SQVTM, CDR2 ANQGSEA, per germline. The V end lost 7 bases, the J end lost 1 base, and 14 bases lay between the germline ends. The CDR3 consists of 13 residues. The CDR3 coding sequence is TGCAGCGGGGGGTTAGCGGTTTCCTACGAGCAGTACTTC. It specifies CSGGLAVSYEQYF.

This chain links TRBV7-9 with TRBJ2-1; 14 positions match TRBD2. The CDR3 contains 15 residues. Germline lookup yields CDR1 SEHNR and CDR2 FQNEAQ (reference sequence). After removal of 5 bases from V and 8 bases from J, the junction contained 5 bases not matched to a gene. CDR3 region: CASSQTSGRADEQFF. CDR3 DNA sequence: TGTGCCAGCAGCCAGACTAGCGGGAGGGCCGATGAGCAGTTCTTC.

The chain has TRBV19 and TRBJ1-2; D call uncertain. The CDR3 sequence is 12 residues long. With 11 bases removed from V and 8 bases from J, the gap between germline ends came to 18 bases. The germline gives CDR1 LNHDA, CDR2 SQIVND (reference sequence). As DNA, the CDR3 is TGTGCCGCCAAGCTTGGAGGCGGCGGCTACACCTTC. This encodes CAAKLGGGGYTF.

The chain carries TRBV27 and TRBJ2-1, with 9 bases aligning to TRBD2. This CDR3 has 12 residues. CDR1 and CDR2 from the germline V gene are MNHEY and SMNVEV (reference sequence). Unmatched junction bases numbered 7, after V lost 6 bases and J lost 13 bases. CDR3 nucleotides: TGTGCCAGCAGCACAACCGGGACTAGCCAGTTCTTC. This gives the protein CASSTTGTSQFF.

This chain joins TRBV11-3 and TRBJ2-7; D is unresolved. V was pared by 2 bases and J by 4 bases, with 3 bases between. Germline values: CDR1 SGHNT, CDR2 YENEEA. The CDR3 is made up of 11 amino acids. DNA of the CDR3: TGTGCCAGCAGCTTATTATACGAGCAGTACTTC. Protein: CASSLLYEQYF.

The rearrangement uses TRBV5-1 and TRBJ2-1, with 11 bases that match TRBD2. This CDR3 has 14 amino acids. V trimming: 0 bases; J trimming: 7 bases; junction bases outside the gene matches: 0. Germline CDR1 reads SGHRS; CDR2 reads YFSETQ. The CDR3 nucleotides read TGCGCCAGCAGCTTGGGACTAGCGGGGAATGAGCAGTTCTTC. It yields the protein CASSLGLAGNEQFF.

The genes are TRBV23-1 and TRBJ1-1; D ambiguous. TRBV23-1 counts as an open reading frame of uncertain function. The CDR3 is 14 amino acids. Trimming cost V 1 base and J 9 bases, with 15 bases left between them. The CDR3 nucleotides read TGCGCCAGCAGTCAATGTATCCGGTCGGGGAAAGCTTTCTTT. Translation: CASSQCIRSGKAFF.

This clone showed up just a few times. For the CDR3, the DNA is TGTGCCAGCCGGACAGAGAACACTGAAGCTTTCTTT. This codes for CASRTENTEAFF. This chain joins TRBV2 and TRBJ1-1; possibly TRBD1 for D (6 bases). The V gene lost 8 bases and the J gene lost 1 base, with 8 bases spanning the gap. The germline CDR1 and CDR2 sequences are SNHLY and FYNNEI. CDR3 size: 12 residues.

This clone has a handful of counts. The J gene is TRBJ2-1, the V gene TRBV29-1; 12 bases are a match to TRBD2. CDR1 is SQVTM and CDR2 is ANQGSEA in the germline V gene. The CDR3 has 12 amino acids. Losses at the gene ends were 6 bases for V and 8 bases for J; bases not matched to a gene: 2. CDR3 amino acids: CSVLAGGDEQFF. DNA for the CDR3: TGCAGCGTGCTAGCGGGAGGGGATGAGCAGTTCTTC.

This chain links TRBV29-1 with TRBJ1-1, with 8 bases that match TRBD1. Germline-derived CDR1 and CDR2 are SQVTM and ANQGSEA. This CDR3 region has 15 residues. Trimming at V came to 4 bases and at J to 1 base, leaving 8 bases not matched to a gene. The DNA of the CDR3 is TGCAGCGTTGCCGGACAGGGATCGACGAACACTGAAGCTTTCTTT. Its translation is CSVAGQGSTNTEAFF.

CDR3 in DNA: TGTGCCAGCAGCCCACTAGCGGGAGATCCGAGCTCCTACGAGCAGTACTTC. This encodes CASSPLAGDPSSYEQYF. The gene calls are TRBV14 and TRBJ2-7; 11 nucleotides match TRBD2. The CDR3 loop spans 17 amino acids. The V gene end was trimmed by 4 bases and the J gene end by 0 bases; junction bases not matched to a gene: 8. In germline, CDR1 is SGHDN, CDR2 FVKESK. The variable domain in full, with the rest retrieved from reference TRBV14 and TRBJ2-7, is EAGVTQFPSHSVIEKGQTVTLRCDPISGHDNLYWYRRVMGKEIKFLLHFVKESKQDESGMPNNRFLAERTGGTYSTLKVQPAELEDSGVYFCASSPLAGDPSSYEQYFGPGTRLTVT.

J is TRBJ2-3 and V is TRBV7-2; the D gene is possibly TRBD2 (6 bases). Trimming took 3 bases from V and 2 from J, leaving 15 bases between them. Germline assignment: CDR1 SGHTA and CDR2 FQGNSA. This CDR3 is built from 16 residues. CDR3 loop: CASSLDSGLNTDTQYF. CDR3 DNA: TGTGCCAGCAGCTTGGATTCGGGACTTAACACAGATACGCAGTATTTT. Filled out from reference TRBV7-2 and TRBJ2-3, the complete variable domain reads GAGVSQSPSNKVTEKGKDVELRCDPISGHTALYWYRQSLGQGLEFLIYFQGNSAPDKSGLPSDRFSAERTGGSVSTLTIQRTQQEDSAVYLCASSLDSGLNTDTQYFGPGTRLTVL.

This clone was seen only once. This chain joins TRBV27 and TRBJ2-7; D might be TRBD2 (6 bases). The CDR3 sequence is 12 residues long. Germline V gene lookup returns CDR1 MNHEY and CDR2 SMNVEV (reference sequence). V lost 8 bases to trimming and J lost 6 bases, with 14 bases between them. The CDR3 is CASWRTGGEQYF. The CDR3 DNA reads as TGTGCCAGCTGGAGAACCGGGGGCGAGCAGTACTTC.

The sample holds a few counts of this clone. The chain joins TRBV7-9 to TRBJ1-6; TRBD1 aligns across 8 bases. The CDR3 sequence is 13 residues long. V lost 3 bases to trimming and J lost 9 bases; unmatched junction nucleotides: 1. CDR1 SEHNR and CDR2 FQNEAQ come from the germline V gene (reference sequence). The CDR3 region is CASSFDRGSPLHF. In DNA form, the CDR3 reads TGTGCCAGCAGCTTCGACAGGGGTTCACCCCTCCACTTT.

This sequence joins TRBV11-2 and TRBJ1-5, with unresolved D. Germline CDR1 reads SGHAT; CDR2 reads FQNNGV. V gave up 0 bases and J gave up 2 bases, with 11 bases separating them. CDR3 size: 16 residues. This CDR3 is CASSLDVSQGNQPQHF. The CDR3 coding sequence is TGTGCCAGCAGCTTAGATGTCAGTCAGGGCAATCAGCCCCAGCATTTT.

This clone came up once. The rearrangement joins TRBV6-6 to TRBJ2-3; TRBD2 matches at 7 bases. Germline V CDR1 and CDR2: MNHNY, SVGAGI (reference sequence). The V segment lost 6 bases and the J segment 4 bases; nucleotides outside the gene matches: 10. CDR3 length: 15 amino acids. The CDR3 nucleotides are TGTGCCAGCAGCAAGAGAGCGGGAAGGGCAGATACGCAGTATTTT. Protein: CASSKRAGRADTQYF.

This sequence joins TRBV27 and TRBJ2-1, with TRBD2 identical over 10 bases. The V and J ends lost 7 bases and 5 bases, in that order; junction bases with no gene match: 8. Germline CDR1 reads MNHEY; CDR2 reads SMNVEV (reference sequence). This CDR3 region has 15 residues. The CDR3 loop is CASTSSGRGNNEQFF. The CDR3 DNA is TGTGCCAGCACCTCGAGCGGGAGGGGAAACAATGAGCAGTTCTTC.